A single sample gave rise to the 32 T cell receptor beta chains below, sequenced in a study of T cell changes during pregnancy in multiple sclerosis. The table came from immunoSEQ multiplex PCR; TCRdb's copy has only in-frame clones and leaves some out. The data contain about 83,000 clones, about 91% of them singletons. Sequenced material: PBMCs, taken in the first trimester of pregnancy. These receptors originate from a female donor in good health, serving as a control in a pregnancy study. Some clones in this sample may be carry-over from other donors' samples.

The chain couples TRBV6-1 to TRBJ1-1; D remains unclear. Germline lookup yields CDR1 MNHNS and CDR2 SASEGT. The CDR3 consists of 13 residues. V dropped 4 bases and J dropped 1 base, with 7 bases sitting between them. The CDR3 sequence is CASSVEGNTEAFF. CDR3 DNA: TGTGCCAGCAGTGTGGAGGGGAACACTGAAGCTTTCTTT.

The chain recombines TRBV7-2 with TRBJ2-5, with 7 bases matching TRBD1. Germline V gives CDR1 SGHTA, CDR2 FQGNSA. This CDR3 has 14 residues. J gave up 1 base and V 5 bases, and 4 bases lay outside the gene matches. Written as DNA, the CDR3 is TGTGCCAGCAGCCCGACAGGGACCCAAGAGACCCAGTACTTC. Residues: CASSPTGTQETQYF.

The chain has TRBV29-1 and TRBJ2-2; a weak D match, TRBD1 (5 bases). V lost 7 bases and J lost 2, with 11 bases in between. Germline assignment: CDR1 SQVTM and CDR2 ANQGSEA. The CDR3 is 13 amino acids. The CDR3 here is CSGQTENTGELFF. CDR3 coding DNA: TGCAGCGGCCAGACAGAAAACACCGGGGAGCTGTTTTTT.

V gene TRBV5-1 combines with J gene TRBJ1-5; the match to TRBD1 covers 9 bases. The CDR3 runs to 15 residues. V was clipped by 4 bases and J by 6 bases; unmatched bases: 8. Germline V gene data show CDR1 as SGHRS and CDR2 as YFSETQ. CDR3 in DNA: TGCGCCAGCAGCCTGGGACAGGGTGGGGGTCAGCCCCAGCATTTT. This encodes CASSLGQGGGQPQHF.

The chain carries TRBV28 and TRBJ2-4, with D possibly matching TRBD1 (5 bases). The CDR3 contains 16 residues. CDR1 and CDR2 (germline): MDHEN, SYDVKM. Deletions cut 3 bases from V and 3 bases from J, with 15 bases between. The CDR3 sequence: CASSFQGSPRKNIQYF. Here the CDR3 DNA reads TGTGCCAGCAGTTTTCAGGGCTCCCCACGCAAAAACATTCAGTACTTC.

This rearrangement joins TRBV27 to TRBJ2-7; no firm D call. This CDR3 has 13 residues. V shed 5 bases and J shed 3 bases, with 11 bases lying between them. The germline gives CDR1 MNHEY, CDR2 SMNVEV (reference sequence). CDR3 residues: CASSAAYSYEQYF. CDR3 nucleotides: TGTGCCAGCAGTGCCGCTTACAGCTACGAGCAGTACTTC.

V and J are TRBV9 and TRBJ2-5, with D unresolved. V gave up 3 bases and J gave up 5 bases, with 8 bases separating them. This CDR3 has 12 residues. Germline values: CDR1 SGDLS, CDR2 YYNGEE. CDR3 coding DNA: TGTGCCAGCAGCGGAATCGGGGAGACCCAGTACTTC. Amino acids: CASSGIGETQYF.

This clone occurred once. This sequence joins TRBV21-1 and TRBJ2-7; TRBD2, as called in the table, went unchecked against the DNA. TRBV21-1 is classified as a pseudogene. The CDR3 has 15 residues. In nucleotides, the CDR3 is TGTGCCAGCAGCAAGGGACTAGCGTCCTCCTACGAGCAGTACTTC. As protein: CASSKGLASSYEQYF.

The V gene is TRBV5-5, the J gene TRBJ2-3; 9 bases match TRBD2. The CDR3 covers 16 residues. CDR1 is SGHKS and CDR2 is YYEKEE in the germline V gene (reference sequence). Trimming removed 3 bases from V and 6 bases from J; junction bases left unmatched: 11. The CDR3 region has the DNA TGTGCCAGCAGCTCGACTAGCGGTTCACTGGGGGATACGCAGTATTTT. Translation: CASSSTSGSLGDTQYF.

The V gene is TRBV9, the J gene TRBJ1-4, with 8 bases matching TRBD1. The CDR3 is 15 residues long. Germline V gene data show CDR1 as SGDLS and CDR2 as YYNGEE. Trimming cost V 4 bases and J 0 bases; bases outside gene matches: 2. The CDR3 DNA reads TGTGCCAGCAGCCTACAGGGGGCAACTAATGAAAAACTGTTTTTT. Translated, it gives CASSLQGATNEKLFF.

J is TRBJ2-5 and V is TRBV28, with TRBD1 matching over 7 bases. The V segment lost 6 bases and the J segment 5 bases; nucleotides outside the gene matches: 12. The CDR3 has 15 residues. CDR1 and CDR2 from the germline V gene are MDHEN and SYDVKM. The CDR3 sequence: CASSRAPTGWETQYF. The CDR3, as DNA: TGTGCCAGCAGCCGTGCGCCGACAGGGTGGGAGACCCAGTACTTC.

The genes are TRBV30 and TRBJ2-7; no reliable D call. With 0 bases removed from V and 0 bases from J, the gap between germline ends came to 3 bases. Per the germline V gene, CDR1 is GTSNPN and CDR2 is SVGIG (reference sequence). The CDR3 has 12 residues. DNA of the CDR3: TGTGCCTGGAGTGTCAGCTCCTACGAGCAGTACTTC. Translation gives CAWSVSSYEQYF.

The rearrangement links TRBV28 to TRBJ2-1, with TRBD2 identical over 8 bases. CDR1 and CDR2 (germline): MDHEN, SYDVKM. After removal of 2 bases from V and 6 bases from J, the junction contained 18 bases not matched to a gene. The CDR3 length is 19 residues. CDR3 bases: TGTGCCAGCAGTTTAAGGCTAGCGGGCACGGGAGGGGATTCCAATGAGCAGTTCTTC. Translation: CASSLRLAGTGGDSNEQFF. The full variable domain, its missing parts supplied by reference TRBV28 and TRBJ2-1, is DVKVTQSSRYLVKRTGEKVFLECVQDMDHENMFWYRQDPGLGLRLIYFSYDVKMKEKGDIPEGYSVSREKKERFSLILESASTNQTSMYLCASSLRLAGTGGDSNEQFFGPGTRLTVL.

The rearrangement links TRBV30 to TRBJ2-3, with D tentatively TRBD1 (6 bases). This CDR3 has 14 residues. V was trimmed by 2 bases and J by 2 bases, leaving 11 bases between them. Germline V gene sequence: CDR1 GTSNPN, CDR2 SVGIG (reference sequence). Here the CDR3 DNA reads TGTGCCTGGAGTCCGAACAGGGCCACAGATACGCAGTATTTT. This codes for CAWSPNRATDTQYF.

The V call is TRBV2, the J call TRBJ2-3, with D uncertain. Trimming took off 4 bases at V and 0 bases at J, with 11 bases between the two ends. Looked up from germline, CDR1 is SNHLY and CDR2 is FYNNEI. There are 15 residues in the CDR3. The CDR3 here is CASSALQLSTDTQYF. The CDR3 DNA follows: TGTGCCAGCAGTGCATTACAGCTGAGCACAGATACGCAGTATTTT.

This rearrangement joins TRBV28 to TRBJ1-6, with 9 positions matching TRBD1. This CDR3 has 15 amino acids. Looked up from germline, CDR1 is MDHEN and CDR2 is SYDVKM. With 2 bases clipped from V and 9 bases from J, the junction kept 5 bases outside the gene matches. The CDR3 DNA reads as TGTGCCAGCAGTTTAGGGGGACAGGGCATTTCACCCCTCCACTTT. It codes for CASSLGGQGISPLHF.

This chain links TRBV11-2 with TRBJ1-2; perhaps TRBD1 as D (6 bases). The CDR3 extends over 13 amino acids. The V end was cut by 6 bases, the J end by 4 bases, with 12 bases between. Per germline, CDR1 SGHAT and CDR2 FQNNGV. The CDR3 protein is CASRPTGSYGYTF. CDR3 sequence (DNA): TGTGCCAGCAGACCAACAGGGTCCTATGGCTACACCTTC. Full variable domain (rest looked up from reference TRBV11-2 and TRBJ1-2): EAGVAQSPRYKIIEKRQSVAFWCNPISGHATLYWYQQILGQGPKLLIQFQNNGVVDDSQLPKDRFSAERLKGVDSTLKIQPAKLEDSAVYLCASRPTGSYGYTFGSGTRLTVV.

This chain joins TRBV4-1 and TRBJ1-4, with 7 nucleotides matching TRBD1. The CDR3 is 14 residues long. The V gene end was trimmed by 8 bases and the J gene end by 4 bases; junction bases not matched to a gene: 7. Per germline, CDR1 MGHRA and CDR2 YSYEKL. The CDR3 bases are TGCGCCAGCCGACCGGACAGGATTAATGAAAAACTGTTTTTT. Protein product: CASRPDRINEKLFF.

The V call is TRBV5-1, the J call TRBJ1-3, with D perhaps matching TRBD1 (5 bases). Germline V gives CDR1 SGHRS, CDR2 YFSETQ. Trimming stripped 7 bases from V and 1 base from J, with 9 bases between. This CDR3 is built from 13 residues. CDR3 DNA: TGCGCCAGCTACGGGGGGTCTGGAAACACCATATATTTT. It encodes CASYGGSGNTIYF.

The chain links TRBV2 to TRBJ1-2; 9 bases line up with TRBD1. The CDR3 sequence is 13 residues long. CDR1 and CDR2 from the germline V gene are SNHLY and FYNNEI. Germline trimming cut 7 bases from V and 7 bases from J; bases unmatched to any gene: 7. As DNA, the CDR3 is TGTGCCAGCACCCTGGGACAGGGTTCTGGCTACACCTTC. This gives the protein CASTLGQGSGYTF.

The V and J genes are TRBV11-2 and TRBJ2-5, with TRBD2 identical over 11 bases. The germline V gene encodes CDR1 SGHAT and CDR2 FQNNGV. With 5 bases clipped from V and 0 bases from J, the junction kept 5 bases outside the gene matches. The CDR3 spans 16 residues. Here the CDR3 DNA reads TGTGCCAGCAGCCTAGCGGGGGGTGGGTACCAAGAGACCCAGTACTTC. This gives the protein CASSLAGGGYQETQYF.

This clone has only a few counts. The chain combines TRBV15 with TRBJ1-1; 8 nucleotides align to TRBD1. CDR1 is LNHNV and CDR2 is YYDKDF in the germline V gene (reference sequence). The CDR3 has 17 amino acids. With 1 base clipped from V and 0 bases from J, the junction kept 7 bases outside the gene matches. CDR3 sequence reads: CATSRVRSRGLNTEAFF. DNA of the CDR3: TGTGCCACCAGCAGAGTTCGTTCCAGGGGGCTGAACACTGAAGCTTTCTTT.

The chain joins TRBV6-5 to TRBJ2-1; no reliable D call. Deletions cut 4 bases from V and 6 bases from J, with 7 bases between. The CDR3 is 12 amino acids. CDR1 MNHEY and CDR2 SVGAGI come from the germline V gene. For the CDR3, the DNA is TGTGCCAGCAGTTCTACTCCCAATGAGCAGTTCTTC. Translating gives CASSSTPNEQFF.

V is TRBV2 and J is TRBJ2-1, with 12 bases that match TRBD2. The CDR3 is 15 residues long. V gave up 5 bases and J gave up 5 bases; unmatched junction bases: 4. CDR1 and CDR2 from the germline V gene are SNHLY and FYNNEI. This CDR3 reads CASSPTSGGNNEQFF. The CDR3 DNA reads as TGTGCCAGCAGTCCGACTAGCGGGGGAAACAATGAGCAGTTCTTC.

The CDR3 DNA follows: TGCGCCAGCAGCACCGGGACAGGAGGCGAAAAACTGTTTTTT. Translated, it gives CASSTGTGGEKLFF. The chain uses TRBV5-1 and TRBJ1-4; 8 positions agree with TRBD1. Looked up from germline, CDR1 is SGHRS and CDR2 is YFSETQ. V lost 4 bases, J lost 8 bases, and 7 bases stayed unmatched. This CDR3 comprises 14 residues.

The genes are TRBV18 and TRBJ1-6; TRBD1 aligns across 7 bases. V trimming: 4 bases; J trimming: 3 bases; junction bases outside the gene matches: 3. CDR1 and CDR2 from the germline V gene are KGHSH and LQKENI. The length of the CDR3 is 15 residues. The chain's CDR3 is CASSLGTVYNSPLHF. The CDR3 DNA sequence: TGTGCCAGCTCACTGGGGACAGTCTATAATTCACCCCTCCACTTT.

This clone was detected only a few times. The J gene is TRBJ1-5, the V gene TRBV21-1; the table gives TRBD1 as D, unverified against the DNA. TRBV21-1 is termed a pseudogene. The CDR3 covers 21 residues. CDR3 DNA sequence: TGTGCCAGCAGCGTAAGAAAAAGGGACAGGGAGGGGATTTATAGCAATCAGCCCCAGCATTTT. Translating it yields CASSVRKRDREGIYSNQPQHF.

The chain combines TRBV19 with TRBJ2-7; 9 bases are a match to TRBD1. Germline CDR1 reads LNHDA; CDR2 reads SQIVND (reference sequence). This CDR3 spans 14 amino acids. V lost 3 bases to trimming and J lost 2 bases; unmatched junction nucleotides: 2. CDR3 nucleotides: TGTGCCAGTAGTATCGGGACAGGGCCCTACGAGCAGTACTTC. Its protein is CASSIGTGPYEQYF.

The J gene is TRBJ2-3, the V gene TRBV5-1, with TRBD1 matching 12 bases. The germline V gene has CDR1 SGHRS and CDR2 YFSETQ. This CDR3 is 15 amino acids long. J was trimmed by 4 bases and V by 5 bases; bases with no gene match: 5. The CDR3 sequence is CASSRGTGGPDTQYF. The CDR3 DNA follows: TGCGCCAGCAGTAGAGGGACAGGGGGCCCAGATACGCAGTATTTT.

The rearrangement joins TRBV4-3 to TRBJ2-1; 16 nucleotides agree with TRBD2. Germline loops: CDR1 LGHNA, CDR2 YSLEER. V was clipped by 4 bases and J by 3 bases; unmatched bases: 9. The CDR3 has 19 amino acids. CDR3 sequence reads: CASSRLPGLAGGVYNEQFF. The CDR3 DNA sequence: TGCGCCAGCAGCCGATTACCGGGACTAGCGGGAGGGGTCTACAATGAGCAGTTCTTC.

V is TRBV9 and J is TRBJ1-4; D possibly corresponds to TRBD1 (6 bases). In germline, CDR1 is SGDLS, CDR2 YYNGEE. The V gene lost 2 bases and the J gene lost 8 bases, with 13 bases spanning the gap. There are 14 residues in the CDR3. CDR3 coding DNA: TGTGCCAGCAGCGTTGGAGGAAGGGGGGAAAAACTGTTTTTT. Translation: CASSVGGRGEKLFF.

V is TRBV6-5 and J is TRBJ2-7; 11 nucleotides match TRBD2. Trimming removed 5 bases from V and 0 bases from J; junction bases left unmatched: 0. Germline lookup yields CDR1 MNHEY and CDR2 SVGAGI. The CDR3 is 14 residues long. The CDR3 here is CASSTSGSSYEQYF. CDR3 in DNA: TGTGCCAGCAGTACTAGCGGGAGCTCCTACGAGCAGTACTTC.